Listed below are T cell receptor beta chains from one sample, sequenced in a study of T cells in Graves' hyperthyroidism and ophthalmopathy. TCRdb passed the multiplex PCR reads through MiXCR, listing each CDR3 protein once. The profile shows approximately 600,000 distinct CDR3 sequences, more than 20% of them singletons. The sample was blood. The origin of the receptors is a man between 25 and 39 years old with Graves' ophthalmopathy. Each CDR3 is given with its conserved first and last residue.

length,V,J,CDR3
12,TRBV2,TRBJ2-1,CASSEGYNEQFF
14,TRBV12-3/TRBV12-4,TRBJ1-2,CASSFRGETYGYTF
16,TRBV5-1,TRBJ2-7,CASSLVGTGTSYEQYF
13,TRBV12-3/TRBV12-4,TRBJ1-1,CASSLGSLAEAFF
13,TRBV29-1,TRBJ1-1,CSVEITANTEAFF
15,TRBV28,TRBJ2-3,CASSPQREITDTQYF
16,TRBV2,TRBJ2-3,CASSESRGRGTDTQYF
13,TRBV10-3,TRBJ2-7,CAVRPLGPYEQYF
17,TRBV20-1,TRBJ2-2,CSARNSGLAGNTGELFF
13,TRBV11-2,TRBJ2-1,CASSLWSGTEQFF
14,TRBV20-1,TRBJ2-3,CSEREGPSTDTQYF
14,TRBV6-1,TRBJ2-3,CASSDSGRTDTQYF
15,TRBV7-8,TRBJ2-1,CASSPRTGVNNEQFF
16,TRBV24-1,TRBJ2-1,CATSDLRSSGNNEQFF
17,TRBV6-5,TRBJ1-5,CASSYSKDRGGNQPQHF
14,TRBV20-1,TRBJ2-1,CSASWGGESSEQFF
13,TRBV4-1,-,CASSQSTGTGAFF
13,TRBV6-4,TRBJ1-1,CASSNSPDTEAFF
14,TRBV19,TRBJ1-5,CASSIAGGGQPQHF
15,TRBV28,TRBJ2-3,CASNPTGTIQGAQYF
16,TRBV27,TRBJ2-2,CASSLFIGQGTGELFF
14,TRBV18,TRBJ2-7,CASSPQGQFYEQYF
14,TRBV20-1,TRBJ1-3,CSARGYRSGNTIYF
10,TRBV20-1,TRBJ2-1,CSAPLEQVFF
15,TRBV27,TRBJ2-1,CASSFLSSSQVEQFF
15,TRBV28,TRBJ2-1,CASSLRSHSYNEQFF
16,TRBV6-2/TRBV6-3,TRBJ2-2,CASSYSIRVGAGELFF
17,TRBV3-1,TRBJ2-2,CASSQDATSEFTGELFF
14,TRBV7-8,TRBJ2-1,CASSLAVGTGEQFF
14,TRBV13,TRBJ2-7,CASSVGQGSHEQYF
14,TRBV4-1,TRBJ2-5,CASSQGGGHETQYF
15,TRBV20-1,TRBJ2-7,CSAQIPTGALYEQYF
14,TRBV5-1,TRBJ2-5,CASSDPQGGETQYF
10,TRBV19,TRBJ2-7,CATGDYEQYF
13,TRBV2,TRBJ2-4,CASNRDDKNIQYF
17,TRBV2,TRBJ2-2,CASSESHAGAGTGELFF
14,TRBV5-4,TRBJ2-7,CASSGSGTGGEQYF
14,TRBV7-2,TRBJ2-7,CASSSRTGQSEQYF
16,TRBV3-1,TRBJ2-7,CASRPTGGGAPYEQYF
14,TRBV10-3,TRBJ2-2,CAISERENTGELFF
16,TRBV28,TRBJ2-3,CASSKTGTFATDTQYF
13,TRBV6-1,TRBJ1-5,CASSEEFWQPQHF